The clone carrying this TCR beta chain has more than one count but fewer than ten. Its antigen is currently unknown. Every TCR beta cDNA library bore unique molecular identifiers. Input of about 0.95 to 11 million T cells yielded roughly 530,000 cDNA molecules. TCRdb itself ran the PCR reads through MiXCR, one entry per CDR3 protein. This sample has over 150,000 distinct CDR3 sequences, with around 28% found just once. This CDR3 has 14 residues. Germline assignment: CDR1 MGHRA and CDR2 YSYEKL. The sample is drawn from a study of post-analysis software for immune sequencing data. The overall study: The study covered relapsing-remitting, secondary progressive and progressive-relapsing courses of multiple sclerosis.

General study points: Significantly lower normalized Chao1 diversity was seen in multiple sclerosis patients than in controls. Same-batch preparations were strongly co-clustered by F measure. Five or six TRBV segments, including TRBV5-6, TRBV5-1 and TRBV20-1, were more frequent in patients than controls.

Sample: blood. The chain carries TRBV4-1 and TRBJ2-5; D is possibly TRBD1 or TRBD2 (6 bases each). The DNA matches TRBJ2-7 better at its end, which makes the J call doubtful. The TCR was taken from a girl aged 5-17 years with multiple sclerosis. DNA of the CDR3: TGCGCCAGCAGCCAAGATTCAGGAGGGGGCGAGCAGTACTTC. Its translation: CASSQDSGGGEQYF.